The 32 T cell receptor beta chains below were found in one sample sequenced in a study of T cell responses to AZD1222 COVID-19 vaccine. TCRdb's table, derived via immunoSEQ multiplex PCR, lists solely in-frame clones and lacks some. Of around 99,000 clones in the sample, more than 75% are singletons; the top ten hold roughly 21%. Specimen: peripheral blood, collected on day 0 of AZD1222 vaccination. These receptors were collected from an adult in good health.

J is TRBJ2-7 and V is TRBV7-9, with 7 bases matching TRBD1. The trim removed 8 bases at V and 4 bases at J, leaving 8 bases unmatched. The germline V gene encodes CDR1 SEHNR and CDR2 FQNEAQ (reference sequence). The CDR3 is 13 amino acids. In DNA, the CDR3 is TGTGCCAGCTCCGACAGGGTGGGGTACGAGCAGTACTTC. Translated: CASSDRVGYEQYF.

This clone was recorded only once. The V gene is TRBV28, the J gene TRBJ1-1; 9 bases are shared with TRBD1. The junction had 7 bases not matched to a gene; V was cut back by 8 bases and J by 3 bases. Germline V gene lookup returns CDR1 MDHEN and CDR2 SYDVKM. The CDR3 sequence is 14 residues long. For the CDR3, the DNA is TGTGCCAGCGGAACAGGGGGCGTACACACTGAAGCTTTCTTT. Translation: CASGTGGVHTEAFF. Using reference TRBV28 and TRBJ1-1 for the parts outside the CDR3, the full variable domain is DVKVTQSSRYLVKRTGEKVFLECVQDMDHENMFWYRQDPGLGLRLIYFSYDVKMKEKGDIPEGYSVSREKKERFSLILESASTNQTSMYLCASGTGGVHTEAFFGQGTRLTVV.

This chain uses TRBV5-1 with TRBJ2-7; possible D gene TRBD1, 5 bases. This CDR3 has 13 amino acids. Germline CDR1 and CDR2: SGHRS and YFSETQ. The V end was cut by 4 bases, the J end by 3 bases, with 11 bases between. DNA for the CDR3: TGCGCCAGCAGCACGCAGGGAAGCTACGAGCAGTACTTC. This encodes CASSTQGSYEQYF.

This clone was seen just once. The genes are TRBV6-1 and TRBJ2-7; D is unclear. Trimming left V 3 bases short and J 1 base short, with 16 bases between. The CDR3 spans 16 residues. Germline CDR1 and CDR2: MNHNS and SASEGT. The CDR3 reads CASSDYYLDGSYEQYF. In DNA, the CDR3 is TGTGCCAGCAGTGACTATTATTTGGACGGGTCCTACGAGCAGTACTTC.

A single count supports this clone. The V gene is TRBV15, the J gene TRBJ2-7; no clear D gene. Trimming removed 2 bases from V and 1 base from J, with 9 bases in between. CDR1 is LNHNV, CDR2 YYDKDF, per germline (reference sequence). The CDR3 covers 14 residues. Here the CDR3 reads CATSRPHGSYEQYF. In nucleotides, the CDR3 is TGTGCCACCAGCAGACCCCATGGGTCCTACGAGCAGTACTTC. The full variable domain, completed using reference TRBV15 and TRBJ2-7, is DAMVIQNPRYQVTQFGKPVTLSCSQTLNHNVMYWYQQKSSQAPKLLFHYYDKDFNNEADTPDNFQSRRPNTSFCFLDIRSPGLGDTAMYLCATSRPHGSYEQYFGPGTRLTVT.

Only one count was recorded for this clone. The genes are TRBV4-2 and TRBJ2-3, with 10 nucleotides matching TRBD2. Germline CDR1 LGHNA, CDR2 YNFKEQ. The V segment lost 4 bases and the J segment 4 bases; nucleotides outside the gene matches: 11. This CDR3 is built from 17 residues. The CDR3 reads CASSPAASGGRADTQYF. CDR3 DNA: TGTGCCAGCAGCCCCGCGGCTAGCGGGGGCAGGGCAGATACGCAGTATTTT.

The chain links TRBV19 to TRBJ1-5; TRBD1 might be the D (5 bases). V lost 6 bases and J lost 0, with 21 bases in between. This CDR3 comprises 18 residues. Germline assignment: CDR1 LNHDA and CDR2 SQIVND (reference sequence). This CDR3 is CASRDRWGSSYSNQPQHF. Written as DNA, the CDR3 is TGTGCCAGTAGGGATCGATGGGGCAGTTCCTATAGCAATCAGCCCCAGCATTTT.

The chain joins TRBV7-8 to TRBJ2-7; 8 bases are shared with TRBD2. The V and J ends lost 10 bases and 2 bases, in that order; junction bases with no gene match: 10. Germline assignment: CDR1 SGHVS and CDR2 FQNEAQ. CDR3 length: 14 residues. CDR3 region: CATLAGGGPYEQYF. CDR3 nucleotides: TGTGCCACCTTAGCCGGGGGGGGCCCCTACGAGCAGTACTTC.

The chain recombines TRBV21-1 with TRBJ1-2. TRBV21-1 is noted as a pseudogene. The CDR3 runs 15 residues. The CDR3 nucleotides read TGTGCCAGCAGCAACGGGTGGCCGGAGAACTATGGCTACACCTTC. Translation: CASSNGWPENYGYTF.

The rearrangement uses TRBV18 and TRBJ1-1; D is undetermined. Trimming pared 6 bases from V and 3 bases from J, leaving 11 bases between. This CDR3 has 13 amino acids. Germline CDR1 reads KGHSH; CDR2 reads LQKENI. The chain's CDR3 is CASSPLGDTEAFF. Here the CDR3 DNA reads TGTGCCAGCTCCCCCTTGGGAGACACTGAAGCTTTCTTT.

This chain uses TRBV5-1 with TRBJ1-1, with D hard to call. The V gene lost 0 bases and the J gene lost 1 base, with 7 bases spanning the gap. The CDR3 sequence is 14 residues long. Per the germline V gene, CDR1 is SGHRS and CDR2 is YFSETQ. DNA for the CDR3: TGCGCCAGCAGCTTGGTAGAAGGGAACACTGAAGCTTTCTTT. Translation: CASSLVEGNTEAFF.

V is TRBV28 and J is TRBJ2-3; TRBD2 matches at 9 bases. Germline values: CDR1 MDHEN, CDR2 SYDVKM. The CDR3 spans 16 residues. V shed 1 base, J shed 5 bases, and the junction held 7 bases outside the gene matches. CDR3: CASSLSQAGGGDTQYF. The CDR3 DNA sequence: TGTGCCAGCAGTTTATCCCAAGCGGGGGGCGGAGATACGCAGTATTTT.

The rearrangement joins TRBV5-1 to TRBJ2-7; D uncertain. The germline V gene encodes CDR1 SGHRS and CDR2 YFSETQ. V gave up 3 bases and J gave up 1 base, with 20 bases separating them. This CDR3 has 17 residues. The CDR3 sequence is CASSSTLLYTRSYEQYF. CDR3 DNA: TGCGCCAGCAGCTCAACGTTACTCTATACACGGTCCTACGAGCAGTACTTC.

This rearrangement joins TRBV18 to TRBJ1-5, with a tentative D call TRBD1 (5 bases). The CDR3 is made up of 17 amino acids. V lost 6 bases and J lost 0, with 18 bases in between. Germline values: CDR1 KGHSH, CDR2 LQKENI. CDR3 region: CASSKKAAGNSNQPQHF. CDR3 in DNA: TGTGCCAGCTCTAAAAAGGCGGCAGGGAATAGCAATCAGCCCCAGCATTTT.

V gene TRBV4-2 combines with J gene TRBJ2-7; D is tentatively TRBD1 or TRBD2 (5 bases each). The V end lost 2 bases, the J end lost 0 bases, and 11 bases lay between the germline ends. The CDR3 sequence is 15 residues long. CDR1 is LGHNA and CDR2 is YNFKEQ in the germline V gene. The CDR3 region is CASSQQRGDSYEQYF. Here the CDR3 DNA reads TGTGCCAGCAGCCAACAAAGGGGAGACTCCTACGAGCAGTACTTC.

The V and J genes are TRBV6-5 and TRBJ2-7; 8 nucleotides align to TRBD1. This CDR3 has 13 residues. Germline V gene lookup returns CDR1 MNHEY and CDR2 SVGAGI. Trimming cost V 7 bases and J 2 bases; bases outside gene matches: 4. CDR3 protein: CASTGQGTYEQYF. DNA for the CDR3: TGTGCCAGCACTGGACAGGGAACCTACGAGCAGTACTTC.

V usage is TRBV7-2 and J usage is TRBJ2-7; TRBD1 is a possible D gene (6 bases). CDR1 is SGHTA, CDR2 FQGNSA, per germline. Trimming cost V 3 bases and J 3 bases, with 15 bases left between them. This CDR3 comprises 15 residues. In nucleotides, the CDR3 is TGTGCCAGCAGCTTTCAAGTAGGGGGAAACTACGAGCAGTACTTC. This gives the protein CASSFQVGGNYEQYF.

J is TRBJ1-4 and V is TRBV19; tentatively, D is TRBD1 (6 bases). This CDR3 has 14 residues. Germline assignment: CDR1 LNHDA and CDR2 SQIVND (reference sequence). Trimming pared 4 bases from V and 7 bases from J, leaving 13 bases between. CDR3 nucleotide sequence: TGTGCCAGTAGTAAACAGGGAAGAGGTGAAAAACTGTTTTTT. As protein: CASSKQGRGEKLFF.

The V and J genes are TRBV20-1 and TRBJ1-1; tentative D call: TRBD1 (5 bases). Germline V gene sequence: CDR1 DFQATT, CDR2 SNEGSKA (reference sequence). Trimming cost V 3 bases and J 7 bases, with 9 bases left between them. The CDR3 is 11 residues long. The DNA for the CDR3 is TGCAGTGCTAGTGCAGGGTTTGAAGCTTTCTTT. Residues: CSASAGFEAFF.

The chain is built from TRBV9 and TRBJ2-2; TRBD1 agrees at 7 bases. The CDR3 is made up of 15 amino acids. The V segment lost 2 bases and the J segment 5 bases; nucleotides outside the gene matches: 6. The germline gives CDR1 SGDLS, CDR2 YYNGEE. The CDR3 region is CASSVTGDGTGELFF. The CDR3 DNA reads as TGTGCCAGCAGCGTTACAGGGGATGGGACCGGGGAGCTGTTTTTT. Combining the CDR3 with reference TRBV9 and TRBJ2-2 gives the whole variable domain DSGVTQTPKHLITATGQRVTLRCSPRSGDLSVYWYQQSLDQGLQFLIQYYNGEERAKGNILERFSAQQFPDLHSELNLSSLELGDSALYFCASSVTGDGTGELFFGEGSRLTVL.

The V call is TRBV4-3, the J call TRBJ2-3; no reliable D call. In germline, CDR1 is LGHNA, CDR2 YSLEER. The CDR3 extends over 13 amino acids. V lost 0 bases and J 5 bases, leaving 6 bases between the germline ends. CDR3 sequence: CASSQDLVDTQYF. In nucleotides, the CDR3 is TGCGCCAGCAGCCAAGATCTGGTAGATACGCAGTATTTT.

This sequence joins TRBV6-6 and TRBJ2-1; 10 bases map to TRBD1. Looked up from germline, CDR1 is MNHNY and CDR2 is SVGAGI (reference sequence). The CDR3 covers 14 residues. V gave up 6 bases and J gave up 14 bases; unmatched junction bases: 13. CDR3 nucleotide sequence: TGTGCCAGCAGACCGGGACAGGGGTTAACGGAGGAGTTCTTC. It yields the protein CASRPGQGLTEEFF.

The rearrangement joins TRBV21-1 to TRBJ2-3; the table calls TRBD1, which could not be checked here. TRBV21-1 is designated a pseudogene. This CDR3 has 14 residues. The DNA of the CDR3 is TGTGCCAGCTACTCAGGCAGTTCCACAGATACGCAGTATTTT. Its translation: CASYSGSSTDTQYF.

The rearrangement joins TRBV9 to TRBJ2-7; the D gene is possibly TRBD2 (7 bases). CDR3 length: 14 residues. Germline lookup yields CDR1 SGDLS and CDR2 YYNGEE. Trimming left V 1 base short and J 7 bases short, with 15 bases between. The CDR3 here is CASSVRAGATEQYF. For the CDR3, the DNA is TGTGCCAGCAGCGTAAGGGCGGGGGCTACGGAGCAGTACTTC.

The V call is TRBV19, the J call TRBJ1-6; a possible D gene is TRBD1 (5 bases). This CDR3 has 15 amino acids. CDR1 and CDR2 from the germline V gene are LNHDA and SQIVND (reference sequence). Trimming removed 0 bases from V and 7 bases from J, with 10 bases in between. CDR3 nucleotides: TGTGCCAGTAGTATAGACGCAGGGAAGAATTCACCCCTCCACTTT. Encoded protein: CASSIDAGKNSPLHF.

The gene calls are TRBV24-1 and TRBJ1-6; D remains ambiguous. V dropped 8 bases and J dropped 9 bases, with 16 bases sitting between them. Germline values: CDR1 KGHDR, CDR2 SFDVKD. The CDR3 consists of 14 residues. The CDR3 loop is CATICGSVSSPLHF. CDR3 sequence (DNA): TGTGCCACCATATGTGGGAGTGTCAGTTCACCCCTCCACTTT.

This clone occurred a few times. The chain couples TRBV15 to TRBJ2-7; the D is unclear. V was pared by 0 bases and J by 2 bases, with 11 bases between. The germline gives CDR1 LNHNV, CDR2 YYDKDF (reference sequence). The CDR3 length is 15 residues. Here the CDR3 reads CATSRENSGPYEQYF. CDR3 nucleotides: TGTGCCACCAGCAGAGAAAACTCCGGTCCCTACGAGCAGTACTTC. The full variable domain, its missing parts supplied by reference TRBV15 and TRBJ2-7, is DAMVIQNPRYQVTQFGKPVTLSCSQTLNHNVMYWYQQKSSQAPKLLFHYYDKDFNNEADTPDNFQSRRPNTSFCFLDIRSPGLGDTAMYLCATSRENSGPYEQYFGPGTRLTVT.

V and J are TRBV4-1 and TRBJ2-7; 8 bases map to TRBD1. J was trimmed by 1 base and V by 2 bases; bases with no gene match: 4. The CDR3 consists of 15 residues. Germline CDR1 reads MGHRA; CDR2 reads YSYEKL. The CDR3 here is CASSQRQGQSYEQYF. The CDR3 DNA is TGCGCCAGCAGCCAACGACAGGGGCAGTCCTACGAGCAGTACTTC.

This chain joins TRBV2 and TRBJ2-7; 7 bases match TRBD2. From germline, CDR1 is SNHLY and CDR2 FYNNEI. V was pared by 8 bases and J by 1 base, with 8 bases of the junction left unmatched. The CDR3 consists of 14 residues. Here the CDR3 DNA reads TGTGCCAGCTGGTCTTGGCGGGGGTCCTACGAGCAGTACTTC. It yields the protein CASWSWRGSYEQYF.

This chain links TRBV7-6 with TRBJ2-7, with 11 bases lining up with TRBD1. The J segment lost 0 bases and the V segment lost 2 bases, leaving 12 bases of the junction unmatched. From germline, CDR1 is SGHVS and CDR2 FNYEAQ. CDR3 size: 19 residues. As DNA, the CDR3 is TGTGCCAGCAGCTTATCGTCTAGGTGGGGACAGGGGGGCTCCTACGAGCAGTACTTC. Protein: CASSLSSRWGQGGSYEQYF.

This clone came up a few times. The genes are TRBV2 and TRBJ1-6, with TRBD1 matching over 8 bases. J was trimmed by 8 bases and V by 8 bases; bases with no gene match: 5. The CDR3 contains 13 residues. CDR1 is SNHLY and CDR2 is FYNNEI in the germline V gene. The CDR3 nucleotides read TGTGCCAGCGGAACAGGGGGTGATTCACCCCTCCACTTT. Amino acid sequence: CASGTGGDSPLHF.

Remarks on this clone: One end of the junction is discordant with germline, which a read error may explain. This chain uses TRBV7-9 with TRBJ2-5; D might be TRBD2 (6 bases). Germline CDR1 SEHNR, CDR2 FQNEAQ (reference sequence). The CDR3 consists of 15 residues. For the CDR3, the DNA is TGTGCCGGCAGCTTATCCCCACGGGGGTACGAGACCCAGTACTTC. This codes for CAGSLSPRGYETQYF. Filled out from reference TRBV7-9 and TRBJ2-5, the complete variable domain reads DTGVSQNPRHKITKRGQNVTFRCDPISEHNRLYWYRQTLGQGPEFLTYFQNEAQLEKSRLLSDRFSAERPKGSFSTLEIQRTEQGDSAMYLCAGSLSPRGYETQYFGPGTRLLVL.